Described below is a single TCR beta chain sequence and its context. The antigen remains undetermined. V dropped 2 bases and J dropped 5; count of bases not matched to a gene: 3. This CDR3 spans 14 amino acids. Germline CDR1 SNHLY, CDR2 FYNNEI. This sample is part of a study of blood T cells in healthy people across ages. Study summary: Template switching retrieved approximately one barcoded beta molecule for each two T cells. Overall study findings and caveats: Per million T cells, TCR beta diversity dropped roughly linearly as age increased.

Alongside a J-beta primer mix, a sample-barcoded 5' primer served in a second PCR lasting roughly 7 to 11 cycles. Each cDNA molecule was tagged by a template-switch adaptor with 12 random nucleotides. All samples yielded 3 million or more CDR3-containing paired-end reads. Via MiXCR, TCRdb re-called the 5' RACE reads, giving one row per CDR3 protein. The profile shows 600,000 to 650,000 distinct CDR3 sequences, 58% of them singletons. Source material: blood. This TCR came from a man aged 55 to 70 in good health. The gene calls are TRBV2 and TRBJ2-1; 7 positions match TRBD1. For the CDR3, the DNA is TGTGCCAGCAGTGAACCGACAGGGAACAATGAGCAGTTCTTC. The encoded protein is CASSEPTGNNEQFF. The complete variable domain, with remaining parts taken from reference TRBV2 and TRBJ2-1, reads EPEVTQTPSHQVTQMGQEVILRCVPISNHLYFYWYRQILGQKVEFLVSFYNNEISEKSEIFDDQFSVERPDGSNFTLKIRSTKLEDSAMYFCASSEPTGNNEQFFGPGTRLTVL.